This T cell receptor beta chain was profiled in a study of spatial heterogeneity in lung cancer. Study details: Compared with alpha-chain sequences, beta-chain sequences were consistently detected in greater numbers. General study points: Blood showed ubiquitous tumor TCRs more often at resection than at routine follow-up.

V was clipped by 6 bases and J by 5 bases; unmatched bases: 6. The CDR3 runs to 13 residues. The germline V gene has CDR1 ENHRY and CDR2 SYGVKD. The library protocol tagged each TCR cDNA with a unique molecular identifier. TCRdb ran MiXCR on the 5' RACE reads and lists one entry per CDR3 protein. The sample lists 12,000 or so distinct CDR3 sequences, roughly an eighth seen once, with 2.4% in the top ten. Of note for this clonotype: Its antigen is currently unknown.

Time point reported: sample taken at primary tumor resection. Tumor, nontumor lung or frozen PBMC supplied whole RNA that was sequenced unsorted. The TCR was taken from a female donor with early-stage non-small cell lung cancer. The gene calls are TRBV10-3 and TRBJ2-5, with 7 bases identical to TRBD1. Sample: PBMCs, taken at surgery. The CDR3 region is CAISDRVGETQYF. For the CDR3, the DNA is TGTGCCATCAGCGACAGGGTCGGTGAGACCCAGTACTTC.